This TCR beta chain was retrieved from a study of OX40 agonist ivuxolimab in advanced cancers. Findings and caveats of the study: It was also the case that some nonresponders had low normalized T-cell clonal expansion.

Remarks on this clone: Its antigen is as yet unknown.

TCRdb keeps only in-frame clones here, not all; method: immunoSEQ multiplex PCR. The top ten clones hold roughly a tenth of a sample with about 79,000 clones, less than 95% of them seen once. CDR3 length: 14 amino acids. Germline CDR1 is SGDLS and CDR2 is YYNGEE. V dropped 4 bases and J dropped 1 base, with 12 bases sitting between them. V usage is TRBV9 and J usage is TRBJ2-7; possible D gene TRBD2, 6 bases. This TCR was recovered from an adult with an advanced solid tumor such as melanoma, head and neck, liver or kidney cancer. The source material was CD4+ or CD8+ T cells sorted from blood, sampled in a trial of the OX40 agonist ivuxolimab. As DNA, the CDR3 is TGTGCCAGCAGCATCGGGACTGATTCCTACGAGCAGTACTTC. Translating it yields CASSIGTDSYEQYF.